A selection of T cell receptor beta chains follows, all from one sample in a study of vaccination and CD4 T cells after COVID-19. TCRdb redid the calling of the PCR reads with MiXCR, one entry per CDR3 protein. Among about 20,000 distinct CDR3 sequences listed, 60% were seen once. These receptors' antigens are unknown. This specimen consisted of CD4+ T cells from blood, cultured in vitro, obtained after SARS-CoV-2 vaccination. These receptors were obtained from a human donor who had recovered from COVID-19. The CDR3 runs from the conserved cysteine through the conserved F or W. The D gene is left open where the match is weak. Not every row has a clone size; where given, it reads once, few, many or a size class.

v_call	clone_size	j_call	d_call	cdr3_nt	cdr3_aa
TRBV11-2	NA	TRBJ1-2	NA	TGTGCCAGCAGCCGCTGGGTTCGGGATGGCTACACCTTC	CASSRWVRDGYTF
TRBV5-6	NA	TRBJ1-1	NA	TGTGCCAGCAGCTTCGGTGGGAACACTGAAGCTTTCTTT	CASSFGGNTEAFF
TRBV20-1	NA	TRBJ2-1	TRBD1	TGCAGTGCTGAGGGACAGGGGCCCAATGAGCAGTTCTTC	CSAEGQGPNEQFF
TRBV12-3/TRBV12-4	NA	TRBJ1-2	TRBD1	TGTGCCAGCAGTCCTGGGACAGCCTCCTATGGCTACACCTTC	CASSPGTASYGYTF
TRBV6-1	NA	TRBJ2-1	TRBD2	TGTGCCAGCAGCAAACTAGCGGGGGGGCAGGGTGAGCAGTTCTTC	CASSKLAGGQGEQFF
TRBV19	NA	TRBJ1-5	NA	TGTGCCAGTAGTATATTCCAGGGCGGCAATCAGCCCCAGCATTTT	CASSIFQGGNQPQHF
TRBV5-1	NA	TRBJ2-3	NA	TGCGCCACCCAATTTGCGGCGGGGACAGATACGCAGTATTTT	CATQFAAGTDTQYF
TRBV7-2	NA	TRBJ2-7	TRBD2	TGTGCCAGCAGCCTAAGACCGCGGGGGGTCTACGAGCAGTACTTC	CASSLRPRGVYEQYF
TRBV11-3	NA	TRBJ1-1	TRBD1	TGTGCCAGCAGCCCCCGGACAGGCCTGAACACTGAAGCTTTCTTT	CASSPRTGLNTEAFF
TRBV20-1	NA	TRBJ1-4	NA	TGCAGTGCTACCCTAACGGCTAATGAAAAACTGTTTTTT	CSATLTANEKLFF
TRBV20-1	few	TRBJ1-5	NA	TGCAGTGCTCACAGGACGGGGCCGAATCAGCCCCAGCATTTT	CSAHRTGPNQPQHF
TRBV6-1	once	TRBJ2-6	NA	TGTGCCAGCAGCCCGTCGCCTGGGGCCAACGTCCTGACTTTC	CASSPSPGANVLTF
TRBV11-3	NA	TRBJ2-5	TRBD2	TGTGCCAGCAGCCCGGTGGGTAGCGGGGAGACCCAGTACTTC	CASSPVGSGETQYF
TRBV5-4	NA	TRBJ1-2	NA	TGTGCCAGCAGCTTGGGCTCCCGTATCTCCTTGGCAGGGGACGGCTACACCTTC	CASSLGSRISLAGDGYTF
TRBV6-5	NA	TRBJ2-5	TRBD1	TGTGCCAGCAGTTCTTACAGGGGGACCCAGTACTTC	CASSSYRGTQYF
TRBV5-1	NA	TRBJ1-2	NA	TGCGCCAGCAGCTTCTCGTCCTATGGCTACACCTTC	CASSFSSYGYTF
TRBV7-3	NA	TRBJ1-1	NA	TGTGCCAGCAGCTTAACGGGTCGGAGGACTGAAGCTTTCTTT	CASSLTGRRTEAFF
TRBV27	NA	TRBJ1-5	NA	TGTGCCAGCAGTTTATCTGGGAGGTACAATCAGCCCCAGCATTTT	CASSLSGRYNQPQHF
TRBV11-3	NA	TRBJ2-5	TRBD1	TGTGCCAGCAGCTTAGCAGGGGGAGAGACCCAGTACTTC	CASSLAGGETQYF
TRBV6-1	NA	TRBJ1-1	TRBD1	TGTGCCAGCGTGGGTGGGCAGGGGGCGAGCACTGAAGCTTTCTTT	CASVGGQGASTEAFF
TRBV20-1	once	TRBJ1-2	NA	TGCAGTGCCCCGACATCTAACTATGGCTACACCTTC	CSAPTSNYGYTF
TRBV15	once	TRBJ1-3	NA	TGTGCCACCAGCAGAGAGGGGCCCTCGGGAAACACCATATATTTT	CATSREGPSGNTIYF
TRBV19	NA	TRBJ2-5	TRBD1	TGTGCCAGTAGTCCTCAGACAGGGCCCCAGACCCAGTACTTC	CASSPQTGPQTQYF
TRBV21-1	NA	TRBJ2-3	NA	TGTACTAGCGGGAGCCGCACAGATACGCAGTATTTT	CTSGSRTDTQYF
TRBV19	few	TRBJ1-5	NA	TGTGCCAGTAGTAGGGCAGGGGATCAGCCCCAGCATTTT	CASSRAGDQPQHF
TRBV19	once	TRBJ1-5	NA	TGTGCCAGTAGTCTTTTCGGTCAGCCCCAGCATTTT	CASSLFGQPQHF